This TCR beta chain derives from a study of siplizumab effects on memory and regulatory T cells. This clone was found a few times. Profiled with immunoSEQ multiplex PCR; TCRdb holds only in-frame clones, not every one. The data show about 27,000 clones, with more than 65% seen just once and about 25% held by the top ten. The CDR3 runs 15 residues. Trimming removed 3 bases from V and 1 base from J; junction bases left unmatched: 1. Per the germline V gene, CDR1 is LNHDA and CDR2 is SQIVND (reference sequence). Sequences were obtained from memory CD4+ T cells sorted from blood. This receptor was taken from a human donor in good health. V and J are TRBV19 and TRBJ1-5, with 9 nucleotides matching TRBD1. CDR3 protein: CASSIGTGSNQPQHF. For the CDR3, the DNA is TGTGCCAGTAGTATCGGGACAGGGAGCAATCAGCCCCAGCATTTT.